The next 14 T cell receptor beta chains were all read from a single sample in a study of tumor and adjacent non-tumor tissue in lung cancer. TCRbeta libraries were built with three rounds of nested PCR, modified from ARM-PCR. TCRdb analysed the multiplex PCR reads with MiXCR anew, one entry per CDR3 protein. This table has about 85,000 distinct CDR3 sequences, approximately 57% appearing once. No cell sorting was done before RNA was extracted from the tissue. The source material was lung tumor tissue. The receptors originated from a man in his 70s with non-small cell lung cancer.

This clonotype was counted ten times or more. J is TRBJ2-5 and V is TRBV5-1, with 7 bases that match TRBD2. The length of the CDR3 is 16 residues. V shed 1 base, J shed 2 bases, and the junction held 8 bases outside the gene matches. Germline V lookup: CDR1 SGHRS, CDR2 YFSETQ. The CDR3 sequence is CASSLLPGGLQETQYF. Here the CDR3 DNA reads TGCGCCAGCAGCTTGTTGCCGGGGGGACTACAAGAGACCCAGTACTTC.

This clonotype has at least ten counts. V is TRBV7-2 and J is TRBJ1-2; no clear D gene. CDR1 SGHTA and CDR2 FQGNSA come from the germline V gene. With 5 bases removed from V and 4 bases from J, the gap between germline ends came to 11 bases. CDR3 length: 13 residues. The chain's CDR3 is CASSEPGGYGYTF. The CDR3 DNA is TGTGCCAGCAGCGAACCCGGAGGCTATGGCTACACCTTC.

Worth noting for this clonotype: A read error is possible here, since a much larger clone lies one base away. The chain carries TRBV20-1 and TRBJ2-7; weak D call: TRBD1 (6 bases). This CDR3 comprises 14 residues. The V gene's germline CDR1 is DFQATT and CDR2 SNEGSKA (reference sequence). V lost 6 bases and J lost 5, with 20 bases in between. The CDR3 protein is CSARRGLGVHEQYF. CDR3 DNA sequence: TGCAGTGCCCGCAGGGGTCTCGGGGTCCACGAGCAGTACTTC.

This chain joins TRBV29-1 and TRBJ1-2, with D hard to call. The CDR3 extends over 10 amino acids. The V gene's germline CDR1 is SQVTM and CDR2 ANQGSEA. DNA for the CDR3: TGCGGTGTTGACGGCTATGGCTACACCTTC. It yields the protein CGVDGYGYTF.

This clonotype was picked up many times. The chain recombines TRBV6-6 with TRBJ2-3; a possible D gene is TRBD1 (5 bases). Germline CDR1 reads MNHNY; CDR2 reads SVGAGI (reference sequence). This CDR3 spans 15 amino acids. The V gene lost 7 bases and the J gene lost 0 bases, with 14 bases spanning the gap. The CDR3 DNA is TGTGCCAGCACCCCTAGGGGTCCCAGCACAGATACGCAGTATTTT. Translation gives CASTPRGPSTDTQYF.

This clonotype was observed once. The J gene is TRBJ2-1, the V gene TRBV6-5; tentatively, D is TRBD1 (7 bases). This CDR3 spans 13 amino acids. The V and J ends lost 0 bases and 12 bases respectively, with 12 bases between them. Germline V lookup: CDR1 MNHEY, CDR2 SVGAGI. DNA of the CDR3: TGTGCCAGCAGTTACTCAGGAGGGGGCGGGCAGTTCTTC. This translates into CASSYSGGGGQFF.

As for this clonotype: This may be a read error, as it is one base from a much larger clone. The CDR3 ends on some other residue instead of the conserved phenylalanine or tryptophan, so this is likely a read error. The chain employs TRBV7-8 and TRBJ2-7, with a possible D match to TRBD2 (5 bases). V was shortened by 3 bases and J by 7 bases, with 10 bases between the two germline ends. Germline assignment: CDR1 SGHVS and CDR2 FQNEAQ. This CDR3 has 12 residues. The DNA for the CDR3 is TGTGCCAGCAGCTTCCCGACGGGAGAGCAGTACATC. Translating it yields CASSFPTGEQYI.

Concerning this clonotype itself: A much larger clone differs by one base, so this may be a read error. CDR3: CATSEGGTGPQETQHF. In DNA form, the CDR3 reads TGTGCCACCAGTGAAGGAGGGACAGGCCCACAAGAGACCCAGCACTTC. The V and J genes are TRBV24-1 and TRBJ2-5, with 8 bases identical to TRBD1. Germline lookup yields CDR1 KGHDR and CDR2 SFDVKD. The CDR3 sequence is 16 residues long.

Details on this clonotype: A clone one base away is much larger, so this may be a read error. The CDR3 spells CTSSQVISAGDRGHEQYF. The DNA of the CDR3 is TGCACCAGCAGCCAAGTTATATCGGCGGGAGACAGGGGACACGAGCAGTACTTC. The chain couples TRBV4-1 to TRBJ2-7; maybe TRBD1 (8 bases). Germline loops: CDR1 MGHRA, CDR2 YSYEKL. The CDR3 length is 18 residues.

About this clonotype: A much larger clone sits a single nucleotide away, making a read error possible. This is likely a read error, given that the CDR3 carries no conserved phenylalanine or tryptophan at its end. The V call is TRBV12-3 or TRBV12-4, the J call TRBJ2-1; no definite D call. Deletions cut 6 bases from V and 5 bases from J, with 14 bases between. The CDR3 is 14 amino acids. The CDR3 nucleotides read TGTGCCAGCAGGGAAGACTCGTCCAACAATGAGCAGTTCCTC. It encodes CASREDSSNNEQFL.

This clonotype was recorded once. A much larger clone lies a single base off, so this may be a read error. The rearrangement uses TRBV20-1 and TRBJ1-4, with D tentatively TRBD1 (5 bases). The germline V gene encodes CDR1 DFQATT and CDR2 SNEGSKA (reference sequence). The CDR3 runs to 14 residues. Deletions cut 3 bases from V and 7 bases from J, with 15 bases between. Here the CDR3 DNA reads TGCAGTGCTAGCCCCGGCAGGGCTAGTGAAAAACTGTTTTTT. This codes for CSASPGRASEKLFF.

V is TRBV6-4 and J is TRBJ2-3; 7 nucleotides align to TRBD2. The germline V gene encodes CDR1 MRHNA and CDR2 SNTAGT. V dropped 8 bases and J dropped 0; count of bases not matched to a gene: 11. This CDR3 region has 16 residues. This chain's CDR3 is CASGAAASGSTDTQYF. The CDR3 nucleotides read TGTGCCAGCGGTGCAGCGGCTAGCGGTAGCACAGATACGCAGTATTTT.

This clonotype was picked up many times. The V gene is TRBV7-9, the J gene TRBJ1-6; D perhaps matches TRBD1 (6 bases). V lost 5 bases and J 6 bases, leaving 11 bases between the germline ends. The germline V gene has CDR1 SEHNR and CDR2 FQNEAQ (reference sequence). The CDR3 extends over 14 amino acids. The CDR3 DNA follows: TGTGCCAGCAGCGTTCAGGGGAGTAATTCACCCCTCCACTTT. Protein product: CASSVQGSNSPLHF.

Judged by abundance, this clonotype is medium-sized (0.01 to 0.1%). This chain links TRBV7-8 with TRBJ2-1; TRBD2 agrees at 9 bases. V gave up 0 bases and J gave up 5 bases; unmatched junction bases: 11. CDR3 size: 18 residues. CDR1 and CDR2 (germline): SGHVS, FQNEAQ. The CDR3 sequence is CASSLARLQREEDNEQFF. The CDR3 DNA follows: TGTGCCAGCAGCTTAGCAAGGTTACAGCGGGAGGAGGACAATGAGCAGTTCTTC.